Listed below are T cell receptor beta chains from one sample, sequenced in a study of molecular identifiers for immune sequencing clone quantification. TCRdb used MiXCR to reprocess the PCR reads, holding one entry per CDR3 protein. The sample includes about 500,000 distinct CDR3 sequences, about a quarter of them seen just once. Sequenced sample: naive CD8+ T cells from blood, with Jurkat cell RNA spiked in. These receptors came from a human donor in good health. Some libraries in this study had Jurkat cell RNA spiked in. Both conserved end residues are part of each CDR3. A D gene is named only where the DNA matches it firmly. Rows may omit the clone size; those that give it use once, few, many or a size class.

>TRBV20-1|many|TRBJ2-7|TRBD1
TGCAGTGCTAGAGAGACAGGGGAGTGGAACGAGCAGTACTTC
CSARETGEWNEQYF
>TRBV7-9|many|TRBJ2-3|TRBD2
TGTGCCAGCAGCTTAGGCGCAGCGGGGGGCGATCGAGATACGCAGTATTTT
CASSLGAAGGDRDTQYF
>TRBV20-1|many|TRBJ2-7|NA
TGCAGTGCTAGTAACAGCGCGGCTTACGAGCAGTACTTC
CSASNSAAYEQYF
>TRBV28|NA|TRBJ2-7|TRBD2
TGTGCCAGCAAAACTTTTGGGGGTCAACGCTCGTTAGCATCCGGGACTAGCGATTACGCGCAGTACTTC
CASKTFGGQRSLASGTSDYAQYF
>TRBV28|NA|TRBJ2-7|NA
TGTGCCACCCATCCCCTTAGCGGAGGTGGCTCCTACGAGCAGTACTTC
CATHPLSGGGSYEQYF
>TRBV6-2/TRBV6-3|NA|TRBJ1-2|NA
TGTGCCAGCAGTTATGAGACCCTGTATGGCTACACCTTC
CASSYETLYGYTF
>TRBV29-1|many|TRBJ1-1|TRBD1
TGCAGCGTATCAGGGGGCTTAAGCACTGAAGCTTTCTTT
CSVSGGLSTEAFF
>TRBV24-1|few|TRBJ2-5|NA
TGTGCCACCAGTGCGTTAGGGCAAGAGACCCAGTACTTC
CATSALGQETQYF
>TRBV7-6|few|TRBJ2-5|TRBD2
TGTGCCAGCAGCTTAGTAAGACTAGCGGGGGCAGAAGAGACCCAGTACTTC
CASSLVRLAGAEETQYF
>TRBV18|few|TRBJ2-7|TRBD1
TGTGCCAGCTCACCACCGGACAGGGCTTACGAGCAGTACTTC
CASSPPDRAYEQYF
>TRBV24-1|few|TRBJ2-1|NA
TGTGCCACCAGTGACTGGAATGGCAATGAGCAGTTCTTC
CATSDWNGNEQFF
>TRBV5-3|few|TRBJ1-1|NA
TGTGCCAGCAGCTTGGTCCGGGACGGGACCACAGAAGCTTTCTTT
CASSLVRDGTTEAFF
>TRBV2|few|TRBJ2-3|TRBD2
TGTGCCAGCAGTGAAGCGCTTAATCCCGGGGGGATTGATACGCAGTATTTT
CASSEALNPGGIDTQYF
>TRBV19|few|TRBJ1-2|NA
TGTGCCAGTAGTTTTCAATCCGGGGATGGCTACACCTTC
CASSFQSGDGYTF
>TRBV7-8|many|TRBJ1-1|NA
TGTGCCAGCAGCACTGACAGACTGAACACTGAAGCTTTCTTT
CASSTDRLNTEAFF
>TRBV20-1|many|TRBJ2-4|TRBD2
TGCAGTGCTAGAGTTCGGACTAGCGGGGACTTAGCCAAAAACATTCAGTACTTC
CSARVRTSGDLAKNIQYF
>TRBV7-9|many|TRBJ2-5|NA
TGTGCCAGCAGCTTAGTGGGCGTCGGAAGAAGCCAAGAGACCCAGTACTTC
CASSLVGVGRSQETQYF
>TRBV29-1|few|TRBJ2-1|TRBD2
TGCAGCGCTGGAGGGACTAGCGGCAGTTCGAATGAGCAGTTCTTC
CSAGGTSGSSNEQFF
>TRBV9|many|TRBJ1-1|NA
TGTGCCAGCAGCGTAGGCGGGGGCAGCATGAACACTGAAGCTTTCTTT
CASSVGGGSMNTEAFF
>TRBV7-8|NA|TRBJ1-1|NA
TGTGCCAGCAGCTTAGATGTTGGGCTAGGGGTTTTCTTT
CASSLDVGLGVFF
>TRBV27|NA|TRBJ2-1|NA
TGTGCCAGCAGTTTAGGGGGTCCGTTCAATGAGCAGTTCTTC
CASSLGGPFNEQFF
>TRBV12-3/TRBV12-4|NA|TRBJ2-7|TRBD1
TGTGCCAGCAGTTTAATTGGGACAGGGGTACACGAGCAGTACTTC
CASSLIGTGVHEQYF
>TRBV15|NA|TRBJ1-6|NA
TGTGCCACCAGCAGAGACAGATACTATAATTCACCCCTCCACTTT
CATSRDRYYNSPLHF
>TRBV20-1|NA|TRBJ2-7|TRBD1
TGCAGTGCTTTCACCCCGGGACAGGGAAGATACGAGCAGTACTTC
CSAFTPGQGRYEQYF
>TRBV30|NA|TRBJ2-2|TRBD1
TGTGCCTGGAGCGGGACAGGGGGCACCGGGGAGCTGTTTTTT
CAWSGTGGTGELFF
>TRBV6-9|few|TRBJ2-3|TRBD2
TGTGCCACCCAACCCCTTCTTCCGACTAGCGGGGACACAGATACGCAGTATTTT
CATQPLLPTSGDTDTQYF
>TRBV4-2|many|TRBJ2-7|TRBD1
TGTGCCAGCAGCCCCGGTCGGGACAGTTTCTACGAGCAGTACTTC
CASSPGRDSFYEQYF
>TRBV4-1|NA|TRBJ1-2|NA
TGCGCCAGCAGCCCCTTGGCAGTTACGGACTATGGCTACACCTTC
CASSPLAVTDYGYTF
>TRBV20-1|few|TRBJ2-7|TRBD1
TGCAGTGCTAGAGGGACCCCAGGGACAGCGTACGAGCAGTACTTC
CSARGTPGTAYEQYF
>TRBV13|few|TRBJ2-7|NA
TGTGCCAGCAGCGCAGGGGTAAGGTCCTACGAGCAGTACTTC
CASSAGVRSYEQYF
>TRBV5-4|NA|TRBJ2-2|TRBD2
TGTGCCAGCAGCTTCGGGGGGGAAGCCTCCGGGGAGCTGTTTTTT
CASSFGGEASGELFF
>TRBV7-9|few|TRBJ2-7|TRBD2
TGTGCCAGCAGCTCCGGGACTAGTAAAGAGCAGTACTTC
CASSSGTSKEQYF
>TRBV11-2|NA|TRBJ2-1|NA
TGTGCCAGCAGCTTATGGCCCTCCTACAATGAGCAGTTCTTC
CASSLWPSYNEQFF
>TRBV13|few|TRBJ2-1|TRBD2
TGTGCCAGCAGCTCGACTAGCGGGGGAAGCAATGAGCAGTTCTTC
CASSSTSGGSNEQFF
>TRBV2|few|TRBJ2-5|NA
TGTGCCAGCAGTGAGCCGGGACAACAAGAGACCCAGTACTTC
CASSEPGQQETQYF
>TRBV20-1|few|TRBJ1-1|NA
TGCAGTGCTAGAGAAAAAGGAATGAACACTGAAGCTTTCTTT
CSAREKGMNTEAFF
>TRBV27|few|TRBJ2-7|NA
TGTGCCAGCAGTAACCACGGGGCTGACCACGAGCAGTACTTC
CASSNHGADHEQYF
>TRBV28|many|TRBJ2-3|NA
TGTGCCAGCAGTCCCCGACAGTCAACAGATACGCAGTATTTT
CASSPRQSTDTQYF
>TRBV4-1|many|TRBJ2-7|TRBD1
TGCGCCAGCAGCCCTCACAGGGGCTACGAGCAGTACTTC
CASSPHRGYEQYF
>TRBV5-3|NA|TRBJ1-6|NA
TGTGCCAGCAGCTTGAAGGGGGGGTTCGGTAATTCATCCCTCCACTTT
CASSLKGGFGNSSLHF
>TRBV2|few|TRBJ1-2|NA
TGTGCCAGCAGTGTTGGCAGCTATGGCTACACCTTC
CASSVGSYGYTF
>TRBV6-1|many|TRBJ2-5|NA
TGTGCCAGCAGTGATACAGGGTATGAAGAGACCCAGTACTTC
CASSDTGYEETQYF
>TRBV20-1|NA|TRBJ2-7|TRBD2
TGCAGTGCTAGAGAAATAGGGACTATCTCCTACGAGCAGTACTTC
CSAREIGTISYEQYF
>TRBV20-1|NA|TRBJ2-7|NA
TGCAGATGTGCCGGGACTGACTCCAACGAGCAGTACTTC
CRCAGTDSNEQYF
>TRBV7-9|many|TRBJ1-1|NA
TGTGCCAGCAGGGGGGCGGGGCCGAACACTGAAGCTTTCTTT
CASRGAGPNTEAFF
>TRBV7-6|few|TRBJ2-3|TRBD2
TGTGCCAGCAGCTTAGTAGGTAGCGGGGGGTCCACAGATACGCAGTATTTT
CASSLVGSGGSTDTQYF
>TRBV4-1|few|TRBJ2-7|TRBD2
TGCGCCAGCAGCTACCGGATAGCGGGGTACGAGCAGTACTTC
CASSYRIAGYEQYF
>TRBV12-3/TRBV12-4|many|TRBJ2-7|NA
TGTGCCAGCAGCACCGGGACAAGGCCATACGAGCAGTACTTC
CASSTGTRPYEQYF
>TRBV6-2/TRBV6-3|NA|TRBJ1-5|NA
TGTGCCGGCAGTTACCAGCACTGGAGCAATCAGCCCCAGCATTTT
CAGSYQHWSNQPQHF
>TRBV28|many|TRBJ2-6|NA
TGTGCCAGCAGTTCCCCAGACAGGAATCCGATCATTATCGGGGCCAACGTCCTGACTTTC
CASSSPDRNPIIIGANVLTF
>TRBV4-3|NA|TRBJ2-1|TRBD1
TGCGCCAGCAGCAAACAGGGGGCGAGATACAATGAGCAGTTCTTC
CASSKQGARYNEQFF
>TRBV6-5|NA|TRBJ1-5|NA
TGTGCCAGCAGTTCGGACCGCCGACAGCCCCAGCATTTT
CASSSDRRQPQHF
>TRBV5-1|many|TRBJ1-5|NA
TGCGCCAGCAGCTTGGCCAGCCCAGATCAGCCCCAGCATTTT
CASSLASPDQPQHF
>TRBV12-3/TRBV12-4|many|TRBJ1-1|NA
TGTGCCAGCAGCCTCATATTATACACTGAAGCTTTCTTT
CASSLILYTEAFF
>TRBV7-9|NA|TRBJ2-2|TRBD1
TGTGCCAGCAGCTTATCAGTGACAGGGGGCATCGGGGAGCTGTTTTTT
CASSLSVTGGIGELFF
>TRBV9|NA|TRBJ2-1|TRBD2
TGTGCCAGCAGCCTAACCTCCCTTTCGGGGGGCAATGAGCAGTTCTTC
CASSLTSLSGGNEQFF
>TRBV15|NA|TRBJ2-3|TRBD2
TGTGCCAGCAGCAGGAAAGCGGGATTACACACAGATACGCAGTATTTT
CASSRKAGLHTDTQYF